These 21 T cell receptor beta chains originate from one sample sequenced in a study of OX40 agonist ivuxolimab in advanced cancers. Measured with immunoSEQ multiplex PCR; TCRdb has only the in-frame clones, and not every one. Found here are 35,000 to 40,000 clones, 60% to 80% of them singletons; the top ten hold around 20%. Specimen: CD4+ or CD8+ T cells sorted from blood, collected in a trial of the OX40 agonist ivuxolimab. The source of these receptors is an adult with an advanced solid tumor such as melanoma, head and neck, liver or kidney cancer.

The V gene is TRBV7-8, the J gene TRBJ2-7, with no clear D. V was cut by 2 bases and J by 6 bases, with 11 bases left in between. Germline assignment: CDR1 SGHVS and CDR2 FQNEAQ. This CDR3 comprises 13 residues. The CDR3 is CASSLSGSREQYF. As DNA, the CDR3 is TGTGCCAGCAGCTTATCGGGTTCGCGCGAGCAGTACTTC.

This chain connects TRBV9 to TRBJ2-3; D remains unclear. V lost 4 bases and J 0 bases, leaving 9 bases between the germline ends. The germline gives CDR1 SGDLS, CDR2 YYNGEE. This CDR3 contains 14 residues. The CDR3 DNA reads as TGTGCCAGCAGCTACCTCAGTAGCACAGATACGCAGTATTTT. This encodes CASSYLSSTDTQYF.

This clone came up a few times. The chain has TRBV9 and TRBJ2-3, with 8 bases matching TRBD2. Trimming removed 0 bases from V and 3 bases from J; junction bases left unmatched: 6. This CDR3 has 16 amino acids. The germline V gene has CDR1 SGDLS and CDR2 YYNGEE. CDR3: CASSVGREGRTDTQYF. DNA of the CDR3: TGTGCCAGCAGCGTAGGCCGGGAGGGCCGAACAGATACGCAGTATTTT.

This clone was observed a few times. The chain uses TRBV6-6 and TRBJ2-7; 9 positions agree with TRBD2. In germline, CDR1 is MNHNY, CDR2 SVGAGI (reference sequence). This CDR3 region has 12 residues. V gave up 6 bases and J gave up 7 bases; unmatched junction bases: 4. CDR3 nucleotides: TGTGCCAGCAGAGGGACTAGCTGGGAGCAGTACTTC. The encoded protein is CASRGTSWEQYF.

The chain couples TRBV5-6 to TRBJ2-7; D is undetermined. The CDR3 totals 12 residues. From germline, CDR1 is SGHDT and CDR2 YYEEEE. The germline V and J ends were trimmed by 2 bases and 5 bases, with 8 bases remaining between them. CDR3 bases: TGTGCCAGCAGCTTCGGTGGGGACGAGCAGTACTTC. Translating gives CASSFGGDEQYF.

Only a few counts were recorded for this clone. This chain joins TRBV6-6 and TRBJ2-3; D is tentatively TRBD1 or TRBD2 (6 bases each). The CDR3 loop spans 13 amino acids. The V end was cut by 10 bases, the J end by 3 bases, with 14 bases between. Germline lookup yields CDR1 MNHNY and CDR2 SVGAGI (reference sequence). The CDR3 DNA reads as TGTGCCACCCTTAGGAGGGGGACAGATACGCAGTATTTT. It translates to CATLRRGTDTQYF.

This clone is a singleton in its sample. This chain uses TRBV5-8 with TRBJ1-5; D unclear. The V and J ends lost 0 bases and 4 bases respectively, with 11 bases between them. Germline-derived CDR1 and CDR2 are SGHTS and YDEGEE. This CDR3 is built from 15 residues. The CDR3, as DNA: TGTGCCAGCAGCTTGGGGGGAAGTAGTAATCAGCCCCAGCATTTT. Protein sequence: CASSLGGSSNQPQHF.

This chain links TRBV6-5 with TRBJ1-2, with D tentatively TRBD1 (6 bases). Trimming cost V 4 bases and J 4 bases, with 13 bases left between them. The CDR3 is made up of 14 amino acids. Germline assignment: CDR1 MNHEY and CDR2 SVGAGI. CDR3 DNA sequence: TGTGCCAGCAGTTCCAGGGGTTTGGTCTATGGCTACACCTTC. This sequence encodes CASSSRGLVYGYTF.

The count of this clone is one. The V call is TRBV30, the J call TRBJ1-6; D possibly corresponds to TRBD1 (6 bases). The germline V gene has CDR1 GTSNPN and CDR2 SVGIG (reference sequence). CDR3 length: 13 amino acids. Trimming pared 6 bases from V and 4 bases from J, leaving 10 bases between. CDR3 in DNA: TGTGCCTGCAGGGGAGAGTATAATTCACCCCTCCACTTT. Translating it yields CACRGEYNSPLHF.

This chain links TRBV27 with TRBJ2-7, with D unresolved. This CDR3 has 15 amino acids. Germline V lookup: CDR1 MNHEY, CDR2 SMNVEV (reference sequence). Trimming took off 5 bases at V and 4 bases at J, with 18 bases between the two ends. The CDR3 sequence: CASSASTPSLYEQYF. The CDR3 nucleotides read TGTGCCAGCAGTGCCTCCACCCCCAGCCTGTACGAGCAGTACTTC.

This chain links TRBV7-2 with TRBJ1-4; TRBD1 matches 7 bases. V was clipped by 0 bases and J by 7 bases; unmatched bases: 8. Per germline, CDR1 SGHTA and CDR2 FQGNSA. The CDR3 spans 16 residues. CDR3 DNA sequence: TGTGCCAGCAGCTTAGCGCATAAGGGGGCGAGTGAAAAACTGTTTTTT. As protein: CASSLAHKGASEKLFF.

This rearrangement joins TRBV6-6 to TRBJ2-6, with TRBD1 identical over 9 bases. With V trimmed by 5 bases and J by 2 bases, 4 bases remained unmatched. Germline assignment: CDR1 MNHNY and CDR2 SVGAGI (reference sequence). The CDR3 extends over 16 amino acids. Here the CDR3 DNA reads TGTGCCAGCAGTGACTGGACAGGGGCTGGGGCCAACGTCCTGACTTTC. Translation gives CASSDWTGAGANVLTF.

J is TRBJ2-2 and V is TRBV19, with TRBD1 identical over 7 bases. The CDR3 runs to 14 residues. Germline-derived CDR1 and CDR2 are LNHDA and SQIVND (reference sequence). J lost 4 bases, V lost 7 bases, and 6 bases had no gene match. DNA of the CDR3: TGTGCCAGTAAAGGGCAGGGGGTCACCGGGGAGCTGTTTTTT. It is translated as CASKGQGVTGELFF.

This chain joins TRBV5-4 and TRBJ2-5, with D perhaps TRBD1 or TRBD2 (6 bases each). Germline CDR1 SGHNT, CDR2 YYREEE (reference sequence). The V end lost 1 base, the J end lost 4 bases, and 14 bases lay between the germline ends. The CDR3 is 15 amino acids. The CDR3 spells CASSLTGAGGETQYF. CDR3 sequence (DNA): TGTGCCAGCAGCTTGACGGGGGCTGGAGGAGAGACCCAGTACTTC.

The J gene is TRBJ1-1, the V gene TRBV19; 7 bases match TRBD1. Trimming cost V 3 bases and J 14 bases; bases outside gene matches: 12. Germline lookup yields CDR1 LNHDA and CDR2 SQIVND (reference sequence). The CDR3 contains 13 residues. The CDR3 DNA is TGTGCCAGTAGTATTTCACCCGGACCAGGGGGGTTCTTT. As protein: CASSISPGPGGFF.

The chain joins TRBV10-3 to TRBJ1-2; the D is unclear. Germline values: CDR1 ENHRY, CDR2 SYGVKD. This CDR3 has 15 amino acids. V shed 0 bases and J shed 4 bases, with 12 bases lying between them. The CDR3 nucleotides read TGTGCCATCAGTGAGTCTAACACCTGGGGCTATGGCTACACCTTC. Translated: CAISESNTWGYGYTF.

The chain links TRBV27 to TRBJ2-5; tentative D call: TRBD1 (5 bases). The CDR3 contains 16 residues. Trimming shortened V by 2 bases and J by 2 bases, and 15 bases separated the two germline ends. From germline, CDR1 is MNHEY and CDR2 SMNVEV (reference sequence). The chain's CDR3 is CASSLAPTVSQETQYF. CDR3 bases: TGTGCCAGCAGTTTAGCCCCGACAGTTTCACAAGAGACCCAGTACTTC.

The J gene is TRBJ2-5, the V gene TRBV29-1; weak D call: TRBD1 (6 bases). CDR1 SQVTM and CDR2 ANQGSEA come from the germline V gene. V was clipped by 7 bases and J by 4 bases, with 22 bases between them. The CDR3 totals 15 residues. The CDR3 bases are TGCAGCGGCAGAGGGACATCCAAGGCCCTAGAGACCCAGTACTTC. Translated, it gives CSGRGTSKALETQYF. Together with reference TRBV29-1 and TRBJ2-5, the CDR3 gives the full variable domain: SAVISQKPSRDICQRGTSLTIQCQVDSQVTMMFWYRQQPGQSLTLIATANQGSEATYESGFVIDKFPISRPNLTFSTLTVSNMSPEDSSIYLCSGRGTSKALETQYFGPGTRLLVL.

This chain links TRBV7-2 with TRBJ1-2; D gene uncertain. This CDR3 contains 14 residues. The germline V gene has CDR1 SGHTA and CDR2 FQGNSA. The V gene lost 4 bases and the J gene lost 4 bases, with 13 bases spanning the gap. CDR3 DNA sequence: TGTGCCAGCAGCTCCCCGGGCCGACCCTATGGCTACACCTTC. It codes for CASSSPGRPYGYTF.

The chain recombines TRBV13 with TRBJ2-1; 7 nucleotides line up with TRBD2. CDR1 and CDR2 (germline): PRHDT, FYEKMQ (reference sequence). This CDR3 comprises 16 residues. V shed 5 bases, J shed 2 bases, and the junction held 9 bases outside the gene matches. In DNA, the CDR3 is TGTGCCAGCAGCCTAAGGGACTATGGTCCCTACAATGAGCAGTTCTTC. Protein product: CASSLRDYGPYNEQFF.

The CDR3 nucleotides read TGTGCCAGCAGCCAAGAGAGACTCAACTATGGCTACACCTTC. Translated, it gives CASSQERLNYGYTF. V is TRBV7-3 and J is TRBJ1-2; D not resolved. Trimming shortened V by 5 bases and J by 2 bases, and 12 bases separated the two germline ends. Germline lookup yields CDR1 SGHTA and CDR2 FQGTGA. The CDR3 sequence is 14 residues long.